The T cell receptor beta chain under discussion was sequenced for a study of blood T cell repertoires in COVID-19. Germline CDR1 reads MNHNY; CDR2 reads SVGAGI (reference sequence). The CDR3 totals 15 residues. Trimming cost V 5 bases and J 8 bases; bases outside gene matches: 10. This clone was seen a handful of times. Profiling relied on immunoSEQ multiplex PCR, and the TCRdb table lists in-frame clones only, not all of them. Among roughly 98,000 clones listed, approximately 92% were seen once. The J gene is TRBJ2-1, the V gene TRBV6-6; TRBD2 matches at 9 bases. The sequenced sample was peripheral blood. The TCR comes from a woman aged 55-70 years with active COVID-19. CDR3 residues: CASSPRGRVSDEQFF. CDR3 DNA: TGTGCCAGCAGTCCTCGCGGGAGGGTATCGGATGAGCAGTTCTTC.